The source of this T cell receptor beta chain is a study of long-term antiretroviral therapy in people with HIV. Study outcomes and limitations: Regardless of time point, clones expanded before ART dominated the repertoire.

V was clipped by 3 bases and J by 4 bases; unmatched bases: 12. The CDR3 has 18 amino acids. Germline V gene data show CDR1 as SGHRS and CDR2 as YFSETQ. Before DNA extraction, 1-10 million cryopreserved PBMC were held in the samples. This clone has a handful of counts. The antigen remains unidentified. Samples were assayed with immunoSEQ v3.0 at survey level. Assay: immunoSEQ multiplex PCR; the TCRdb copy retains only in-frame clones and omits some. Seen here are approximately 24,000 clones, almost 85% observed once, and the top ten hold approximately 5.1%. This sequence joins TRBV5-1 and TRBJ1-6, with 8 bases aligning to TRBD1. The source is a woman under 40 with HIV. Source: unsorted PBMCs, taken 1.1 years before starting antiretroviral therapy. Here the CDR3 reads CASSSTGTGVEYNSPLHF. CDR3 bases: TGCGCCAGCAGCTCCACCGGGACAGGAGTCGAGTATAATTCACCCCTCCACTTT.